Presented here are 18 T cell receptor beta chains from one specimen sequenced in a study of shared clonotypes between healthy human individuals. Profiling relied on immunoSEQ multiplex PCR, and the TCRdb table lists in-frame clones only, not all of them. The sample lists 190,000 or so clones, about 68% occurring once. The material sequenced was memory CD4+ T cells sorted from blood. Subset meaning: CD45RA-negative fraction. The source of these receptors is a man aged 30 to 45 in good health.

This clone has a single count. J is TRBJ2-7 and V is TRBV7-2; tentatively, D is TRBD1 (6 bases). Per the germline V gene, CDR1 is SGHTA and CDR2 is FQGNSA. V dropped 6 bases and J dropped 3 bases, with 18 bases sitting between them. There are 15 residues in the CDR3. CDR3 bases: TGTGCCAGCAGACCTTCGGGACAACCTCTCTACGAGCAGTACTTC. Translated, it gives CASRPSGQPLYEQYF.

The gene calls are TRBV2 and TRBJ2-5, with TRBD1 identical over 8 bases. The CDR3 covers 15 residues. V lost 4 bases and J lost 4; bases outside the gene matches: 8. Germline loops: CDR1 SNHLY, CDR2 FYNNEI. This chain's CDR3 is CASSGRTGKGETQYF. In nucleotides, the CDR3 is TGTGCCAGCAGTGGGAGGACAGGGAAGGGAGAGACCCAGTACTTC.

V and J are TRBV5-4 and TRBJ2-1, with TRBD2 matching over 8 bases. The CDR3 length is 15 residues. V dropped 1 base and J dropped 6; count of bases not matched to a gene: 6. Germline V lookup: CDR1 SGHNT, CDR2 YYREEE (reference sequence). The CDR3 loop reads CASSLPSGRGNEQFF. CDR3 bases: TGTGCCAGCAGCTTGCCCAGCGGGAGAGGCAATGAGCAGTTCTTC.

A word on this clone: This sequence may be a read error, since a much larger clone differs from it by one base. V usage is TRBV7-9 and J usage is TRBJ2-7; D gene uncertain. Looked up from germline, CDR1 is SEHNR and CDR2 is FQNEAQ (reference sequence). Trimming pared 6 bases from V and 10 bases from J, leaving 16 bases between. The CDR3 is 12 amino acids. The CDR3 sequence is CASRIGDGAQYF. In DNA, the CDR3 is TGTGCCAGCAGAATAGGAGACGGAGCTCAGTACTTC.

The chain employs TRBV9 and TRBJ1-4; the D gene is possibly TRBD1 (5 bases). From germline, CDR1 is SGDLS and CDR2 YYNGEE. The V end was cut by 0 bases, the J end by 3 bases, with 15 bases between. This CDR3 contains 17 residues. The CDR3 region has the DNA TGTGCCAGCAGCGTAGGGTCGGGGCGGAATGCTAATGAAAAACTGTTTTTT. This gives the protein CASSVGSGRNANEKLFF.

The J gene is TRBJ2-1, the V gene TRBV5-6; D may correspond to TRBD1 or TRBD2 (6 bases each). This CDR3 region has 15 residues. The germline gives CDR1 SGHDT, CDR2 YYEEEE. V shed 0 bases and J shed 7 bases, with 14 bases lying between them. As DNA, the CDR3 is TGTGCCAGCAGCTTGGCCTGGGGGGCGAATAATGAGCAGTTCTTC. This translates into CASSLAWGANNEQFF.

The rearrangement uses TRBV18 and TRBJ1-2, with D maybe TRBD1 (6 bases). The CDR3 sequence is 14 residues long. Trimming removed 5 bases at V and 3 bases at J, with 13 bases between. The germline V gene encodes CDR1 KGHSH and CDR2 LQKENI. The CDR3: CASSFGQLDYGYTF. CDR3 sequence (DNA): TGTGCCAGCTCATTCGGACAGCTAGACTATGGCTACACCTTC.

The CDR3 reads CASSFTFKGVDGYTF. Written as DNA, the CDR3 is TGTGCCAGCAGCTTTACGTTTAAAGGGGTTGATGGCTACACCTTC. The V gene is TRBV7-2, the J gene TRBJ1-2; maybe TRBD1 (5 bases). This CDR3 region has 15 residues. Germline V gene lookup returns CDR1 SGHTA and CDR2 FQGNSA. Trimming took 3 bases from V and 6 from J, leaving 17 bases between them.

This chain connects TRBV5-1 to TRBJ2-5; either TRBD1 or TRBD2 may supply D (5 bases each). Germline-derived CDR1 and CDR2 are SGHRS and YFSETQ. The CDR3 contains 13 residues. V was cut by 4 bases and J by 5 bases, with 12 bases left in between. The CDR3 coding sequence is TGCGCCAGCAGCCGTGAGGGGTTTGAGACCCAGTACTTC. As protein: CASSREGFETQYF.

The CDR3 nucleotides are TGTGCCAGCGGACAGGCAGGGAGGCCCTACGAGCAGTACTTC. Amino acid sequence: CASGQAGRPYEQYF. This rearrangement joins TRBV28 to TRBJ2-7, with D possibly TRBD1 on 7 matching bases. The CDR3 sequence is 14 residues long. Trimming cost V 8 bases and J 2 bases, with 16 bases left between them. The germline gives CDR1 MDHEN, CDR2 SYDVKM.

This clone was detected only a few times. This chain joins TRBV2 and TRBJ2-2; D gene unclear. Germline lookup yields CDR1 SNHLY and CDR2 FYNNEI. V was trimmed by 8 bases and J by 6 bases, leaving 13 bases between them. The CDR3 length is 13 residues. The CDR3 sequence: CASEVDAAGELFF. The CDR3 bases are TGTGCCAGCGAGGTCGACGCGGCCGGGGAGCTGTTTTTT. The whole variable domain, remainder taken from reference TRBV2 and TRBJ2-2, is EPEVTQTPSHQVTQMGQEVILRCVPISNHLYFYWYRQILGQKVEFLVSFYNNEISEKSEIFDDQFSVERPDGSNFTLKIRSTKLEDSAMYFCASEVDAAGELFFGEGSRLTVL.

The chain combines TRBV14 with TRBJ2-1; D is ambiguous. This CDR3 has 16 residues. The V gene lost 8 bases and the J gene lost 2 bases, with 19 bases spanning the gap. Germline CDR1 is SGHDN and CDR2 is FVKESK. The CDR3 reads CASALVPDPTYNEQFF. CDR3 nucleotide sequence: TGTGCCAGCGCCCTAGTTCCAGACCCGACCTACAATGAGCAGTTCTTC.

This clone was found once. The gene calls are TRBV11-2 and TRBJ2-2; D gene uncertain. The CDR3 runs 11 residues. V was clipped by 7 bases and J by 2 bases, with 2 bases between them. Germline V lookup: CDR1 SGHAT, CDR2 FQNNGV. The DNA for the CDR3 is TGTGCCAGCACTAACACCGGGGAGCTGTTTTTT. It codes for CASTNTGELFF.

This clone was counted a single time. This chain connects TRBV9 to TRBJ1-2; D remains ambiguous. CDR3 length: 15 residues. Per the germline V gene, CDR1 is SGDLS and CDR2 is YYNGEE. Trimming took off 2 bases at V and 0 bases at J, with 11 bases between the two ends. CDR3 sequence: CASSVHSSANYGYTF. The CDR3 DNA reads TGTGCCAGCAGCGTCCACTCGTCGGCTAACTATGGCTACACCTTC.

V gene TRBV29-1 combines with J gene TRBJ1-1, with D possibly TRBD1 on 5 matching bases. V lost 6 bases and J 1 base, leaving 15 bases between the germline ends. This CDR3 region has 14 residues. Per germline, CDR1 SQVTM and CDR2 ANQGSEA. The CDR3 region has the DNA TGCAGCGTCGCGAGTCAGGGCGGGAACACTGAAGCTTTCTTT. Its protein is CSVASQGGNTEAFF.

This sequence joins TRBV9 and TRBJ2-5; 9 bases are shared with TRBD1. From germline, CDR1 is SGDLS and CDR2 YYNGEE. The CDR3 length is 13 residues. V lost 7 bases and J lost 5; bases outside the gene matches: 6. DNA of the CDR3: TGTGCCAGCTCACAGGGGGCTGACGAGACCCAGTACTTC. Its translation: CASSQGADETQYF.

The chain uses TRBV4-1 and TRBJ1-5, with 7 positions matching TRBD1. The CDR3 length is 17 residues. In germline, CDR1 is MGHRA, CDR2 YSYEKL. Trimming removed 3 bases from V and 3 bases from J; junction bases left unmatched: 11. As DNA, the CDR3 is TGCGCCAGCAGCCATCCCACCCGGACAGGCTACAATCAGCCCCAGCATTTT. This sequence encodes CASSHPTRTGYNQPQHF.

This chain connects TRBV28 to TRBJ1-2; 8 nucleotides align to TRBD1. The ends lost 5 bases at V and 4 bases at J; junction bases unmatched: 3. Germline V gene lookup returns CDR1 MDHEN and CDR2 SYDVKM. The CDR3 extends over 13 amino acids. The CDR3 DNA reads as TGTGCCAGCAGTGCAGGGGGCGGCTATGGCTACACCTTC. Residues: CASSAGGGYGYTF.